This entry is about one TCR beta chain. This record comes from a study of hypomethylating agent response in myelodysplastic syndrome. Germline CDR1 reads GTSNPN; CDR2 reads SVGIG (reference sequence). This CDR3 has 14 amino acids. With 6 bases removed from V and 6 bases from J, the gap between germline ends came to 15 bases. This table comes from immunoSEQ multiplex PCR, and its TCRdb copy is limited to in-frame clones, with some not included. This table holds 7,000 or so clones, around nine tenths found once. The chain combines TRBV30 with TRBJ1-6, with D hard to call. This receptor was obtained from a human donor with myelodysplastic syndrome. The starting material was bone marrow, obtained before or after starting hypomethylating agent treatment for myelodysplastic syndrome (not recorded which). The DNA for the CDR3 is TGTGCCTGCCGTATCCCCCTACCTAATTCACCCCTCCACTTT. This translates into CACRIPLPNSPLHF.